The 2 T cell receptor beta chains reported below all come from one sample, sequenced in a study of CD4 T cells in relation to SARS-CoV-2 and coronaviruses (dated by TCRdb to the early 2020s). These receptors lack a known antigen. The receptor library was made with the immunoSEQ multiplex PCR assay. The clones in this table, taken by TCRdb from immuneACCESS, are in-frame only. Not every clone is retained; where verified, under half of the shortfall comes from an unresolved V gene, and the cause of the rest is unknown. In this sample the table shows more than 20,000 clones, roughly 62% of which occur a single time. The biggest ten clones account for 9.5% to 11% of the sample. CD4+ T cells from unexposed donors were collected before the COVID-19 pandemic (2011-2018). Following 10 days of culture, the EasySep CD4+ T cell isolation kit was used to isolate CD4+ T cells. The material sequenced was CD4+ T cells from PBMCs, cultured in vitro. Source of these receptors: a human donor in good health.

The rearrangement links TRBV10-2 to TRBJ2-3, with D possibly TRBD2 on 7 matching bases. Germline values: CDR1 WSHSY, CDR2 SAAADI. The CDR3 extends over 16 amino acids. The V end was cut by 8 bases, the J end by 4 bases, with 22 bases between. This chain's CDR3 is CASGGDGGAGADTQYF. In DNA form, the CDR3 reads TGCGCCAGCGGCGGAGATGGGGGGGCCGGAGCAGATACGCAGTATTTT.

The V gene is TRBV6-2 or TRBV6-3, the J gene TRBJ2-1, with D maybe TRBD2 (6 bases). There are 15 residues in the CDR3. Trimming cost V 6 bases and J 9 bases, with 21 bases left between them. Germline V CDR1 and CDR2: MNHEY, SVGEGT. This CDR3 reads CASSKRVPPGVEQFF. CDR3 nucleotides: TGTGCCAGCAGCAAAAGGGTGCCACCGGGGGTTGAGCAGTTCTTC.